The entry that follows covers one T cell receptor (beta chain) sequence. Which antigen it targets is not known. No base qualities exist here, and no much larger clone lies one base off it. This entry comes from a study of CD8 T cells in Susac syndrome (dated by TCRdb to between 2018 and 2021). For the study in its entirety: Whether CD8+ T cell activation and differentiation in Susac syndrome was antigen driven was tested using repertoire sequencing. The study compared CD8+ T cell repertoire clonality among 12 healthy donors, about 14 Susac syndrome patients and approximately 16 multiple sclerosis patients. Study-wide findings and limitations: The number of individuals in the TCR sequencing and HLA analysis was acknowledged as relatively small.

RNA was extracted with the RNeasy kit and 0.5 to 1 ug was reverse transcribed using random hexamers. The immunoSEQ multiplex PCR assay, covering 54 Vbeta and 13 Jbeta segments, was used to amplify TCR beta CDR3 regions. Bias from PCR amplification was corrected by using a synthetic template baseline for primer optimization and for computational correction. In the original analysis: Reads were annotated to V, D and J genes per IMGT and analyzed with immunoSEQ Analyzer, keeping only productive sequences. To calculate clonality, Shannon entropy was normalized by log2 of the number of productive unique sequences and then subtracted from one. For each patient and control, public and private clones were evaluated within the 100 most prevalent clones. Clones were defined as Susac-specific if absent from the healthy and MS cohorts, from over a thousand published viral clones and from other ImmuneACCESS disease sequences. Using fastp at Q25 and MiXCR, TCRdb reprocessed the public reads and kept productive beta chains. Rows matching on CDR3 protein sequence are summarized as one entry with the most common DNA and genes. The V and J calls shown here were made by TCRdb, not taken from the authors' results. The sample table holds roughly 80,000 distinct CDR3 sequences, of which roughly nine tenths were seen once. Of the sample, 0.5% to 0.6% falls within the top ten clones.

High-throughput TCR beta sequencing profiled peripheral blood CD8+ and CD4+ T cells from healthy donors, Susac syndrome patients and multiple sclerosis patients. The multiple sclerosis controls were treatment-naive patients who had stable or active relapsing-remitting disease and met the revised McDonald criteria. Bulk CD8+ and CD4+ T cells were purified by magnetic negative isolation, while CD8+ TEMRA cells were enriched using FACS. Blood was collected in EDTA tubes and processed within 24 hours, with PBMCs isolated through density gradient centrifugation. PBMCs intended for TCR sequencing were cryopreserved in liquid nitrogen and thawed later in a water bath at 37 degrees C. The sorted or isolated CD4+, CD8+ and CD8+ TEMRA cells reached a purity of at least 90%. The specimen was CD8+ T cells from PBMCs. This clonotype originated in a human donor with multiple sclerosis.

The CDR3 here reads CASRGDRNYGYTF. The DNA is as follows: TGTGCCAGCAGGGGCGACAGGAACTATGGCTACACCTTC. The V and J genes are TRBV27 and TRBJ1-2, with TRBD1 perhaps the D gene, on 6 matching bases. The CDR3 contains 13 residues, cysteine and phenylalanine counted. The retained sequence is limited to the CDR3, 39 bases, with the frame set at the first base. The germline ends are 10 bases apart after V is trimmed by 6 bases and J by 2 bases. The germline V gene (reference sequence) yields MNHEY for CDR1 and SMNVEV for CDR2.